This T cell receptor beta chain was profiled in a study of T cell responses to AZD1222 COVID-19 vaccine. Germline V lookup: CDR1 MNHNS, CDR2 SASEGT. The CDR3 contains 13 residues. V lost 5 bases and J 5 bases, leaving 10 bases between the germline ends. For this clone: Its antigen remains unidentified.

Combined were second doses at about 4 or about 12 weeks. Only in-frame clones appear in the TCRdb table, and some are missing; sequencing was by immunoSEQ multiplex PCR. The table shows tens of thousands of clones, with about 89% occurring only once. Study-wide points: Variant regions that are unmutated are reportedly the target of nearly half of spike-specific TCRs.

The specimen was peripheral blood, collected 28 days after the second AZD1222 dose. The TCR was taken from an adult who received the AZD1222 COVID-19 vaccine. This chain uses TRBV6-1 with TRBJ1-5; D is uncertain. The CDR3 DNA sequence: TGTGCCAGCAGTCCCGGGGTGGATCAGCCCCAGCATTTT. Its protein is CASSPGVDQPQHF.